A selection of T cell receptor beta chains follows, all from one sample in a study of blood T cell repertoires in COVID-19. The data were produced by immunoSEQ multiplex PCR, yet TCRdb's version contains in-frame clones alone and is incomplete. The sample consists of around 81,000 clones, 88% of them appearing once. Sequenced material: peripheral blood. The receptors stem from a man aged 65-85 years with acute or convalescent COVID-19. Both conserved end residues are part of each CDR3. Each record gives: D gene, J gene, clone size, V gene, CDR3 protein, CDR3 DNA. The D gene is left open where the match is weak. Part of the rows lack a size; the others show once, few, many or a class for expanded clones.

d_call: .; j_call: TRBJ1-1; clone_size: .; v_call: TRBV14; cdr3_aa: CASSQFGGPTEAFF; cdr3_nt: TGTGCCAGCAGCCAATTCGGGGGGCCCACTGAAGCTTTCTTT
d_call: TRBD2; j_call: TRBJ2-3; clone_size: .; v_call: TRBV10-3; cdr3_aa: CAISEISGRQGDTQYF; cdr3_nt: TGTGCCATCAGTGAAATTAGCGGGAGGCAGGGAGATACGCAGTATTTT
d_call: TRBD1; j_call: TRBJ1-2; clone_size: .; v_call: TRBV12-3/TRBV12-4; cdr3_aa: CASSFQGARGYTF; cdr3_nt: TGTGCCAGCAGTTTCCAGGGGGCTCGGGGCTACACCTTC
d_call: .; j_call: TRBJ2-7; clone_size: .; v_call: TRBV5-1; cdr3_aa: CASSSDAIGTSYEQYF; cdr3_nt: TGCGCCAGCAGCTCAGACGCGATAGGGACATCCTACGAGCAGTACTTC
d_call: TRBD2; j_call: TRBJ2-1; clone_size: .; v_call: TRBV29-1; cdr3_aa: CSVGGTNNEQFF; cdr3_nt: TGCAGCGTAGGAGGGACTAACAATGAGCAGTTCTTC
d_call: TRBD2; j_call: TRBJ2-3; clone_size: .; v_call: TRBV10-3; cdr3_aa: CAISLMSLSGGADTQYF; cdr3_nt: TGTGCCATCAGTTTAATGAGTCTTAGCGGGGGGGCAGATACGCAGTATTTT
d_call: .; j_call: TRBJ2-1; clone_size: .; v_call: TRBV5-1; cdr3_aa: CASSLLTGLNEQFF; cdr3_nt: TGCGCCAGCAGCTTACTTACCGGGTTGAATGAGCAGTTCTTC
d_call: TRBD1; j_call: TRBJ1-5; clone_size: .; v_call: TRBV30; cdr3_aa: CAWSDWTGVIGQPQHF; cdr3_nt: TGTGCCTGGAGTGACTGGACAGGGGTAATAGGTCAGCCCCAGCATTTT
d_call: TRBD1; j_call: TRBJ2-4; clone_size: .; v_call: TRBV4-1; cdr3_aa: CASSHGPGQGQNIQYF; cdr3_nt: TGCGCCAGCAGCCATGGACCGGGACAGGGACAAAACATTCAGTACTTC
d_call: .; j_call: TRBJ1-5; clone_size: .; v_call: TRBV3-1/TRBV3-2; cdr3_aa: CASSQGTRGGNSNQPQHF; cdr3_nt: TGTGCCAGCAGCCAAGGGACCCGTGGGGGGAATAGCAATCAGCCCCAGCATTTT
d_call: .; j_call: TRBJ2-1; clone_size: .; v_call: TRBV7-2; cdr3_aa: CASSSTSSSYNEQFF; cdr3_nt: TGTGCCAGCAGCTCTACTAGTAGCTCCTACAATGAGCAGTTCTTC
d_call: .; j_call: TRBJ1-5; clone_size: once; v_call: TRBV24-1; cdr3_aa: CATSGGSGNQPQHF; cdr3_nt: TGTGCCACCAGTGGTGGCAGCGGAAATCAGCCCCAGCATTTT
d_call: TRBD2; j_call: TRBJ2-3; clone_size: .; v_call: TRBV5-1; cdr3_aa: CASSLGFSGRPTSTDTQYF; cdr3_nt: TGCGCCAGCAGCTTGGGTTTTAGCGGGAGGCCCACTAGCACAGATACGCAGTATTTT
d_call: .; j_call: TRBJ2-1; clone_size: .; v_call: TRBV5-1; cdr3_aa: CASSWAGPLNEQFF; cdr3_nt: TGCGCCAGCAGCTGGGCAGGGCCCTTAAATGAGCAGTTCTTC
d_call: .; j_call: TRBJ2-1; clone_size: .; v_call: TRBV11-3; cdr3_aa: CASSPSRGSYNEQFF; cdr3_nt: TGTGCCAGCAGCCCGAGCCGAGGCTCCTACAATGAGCAGTTCTTC
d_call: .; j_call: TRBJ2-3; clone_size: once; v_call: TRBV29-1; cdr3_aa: CSVKTGPDTQYF; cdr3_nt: TGCAGCGTTAAAACAGGGCCAGATACGCAGTATTTT
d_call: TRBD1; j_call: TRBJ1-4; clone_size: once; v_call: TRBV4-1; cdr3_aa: CASSQGPDRTNEKLFF; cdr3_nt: TGCGCCAGCAGCCAAGGGCCGGACAGGACTAATGAAAAACTGTTTTTT
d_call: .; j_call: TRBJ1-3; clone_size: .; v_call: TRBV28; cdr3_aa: CASRGHRTGGNTIYF; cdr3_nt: TGTGCCAGCCGAGGACACCGAACGGGCGGAAACACCATATATTTT
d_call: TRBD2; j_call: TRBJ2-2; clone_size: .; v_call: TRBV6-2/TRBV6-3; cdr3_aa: CASSTIRGRRGELFF; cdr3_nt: TGTGCCAGCAGTACCATACGCGGGAGGAGGGGGGAGCTGTTTTTT
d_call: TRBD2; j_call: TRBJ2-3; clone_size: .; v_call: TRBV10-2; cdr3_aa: CASSSGTSIPDTQYF; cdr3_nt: TGCGCCAGCAGTTCCGGGACTAGTATCCCAGATACGCAGTATTTT
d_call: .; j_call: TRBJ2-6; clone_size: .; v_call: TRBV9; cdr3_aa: CASSPNLAGANVLTF; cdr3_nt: TGTGCCAGCAGCCCGAATTTGGCCGGGGCCAACGTCCTGACTTTC
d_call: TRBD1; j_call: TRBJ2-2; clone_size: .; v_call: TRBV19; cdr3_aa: CASTDRGAGELFF; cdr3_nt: TGTGCCAGTACCGACAGGGGGGCCGGGGAGCTGTTTTTT
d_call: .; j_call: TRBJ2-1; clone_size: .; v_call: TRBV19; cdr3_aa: CASSIYFEAYNEQFF; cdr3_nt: TGTGCCAGTAGTATATATTTCGAGGCCTACAATGAGCAGTTCTTC
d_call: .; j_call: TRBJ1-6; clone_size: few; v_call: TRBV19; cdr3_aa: CASSFDRSYNSPLHF; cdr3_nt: TGTGCCAGTAGTTTCGATCGGTCCTATAATTCACCCCTCCACTTT
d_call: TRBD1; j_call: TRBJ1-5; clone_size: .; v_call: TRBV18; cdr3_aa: CASSPGTDNQPQHF; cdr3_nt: TGTGCCAGCTCACCTGGGACAGATAATCAGCCCCAGCATTTT
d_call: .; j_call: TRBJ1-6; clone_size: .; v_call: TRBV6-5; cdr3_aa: CASSSQGRVDSSPLHF; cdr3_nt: TGTGCCAGCAGTTCCCAAGGGAGGGTTGATTCTTCACCCCTCCACTTT
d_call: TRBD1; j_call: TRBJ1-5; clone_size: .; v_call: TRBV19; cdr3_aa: CASSPGQAQPQHF; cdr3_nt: TGTGCCAGTAGTCCCGGACAGGCCCAGCCCCAGCATTTT
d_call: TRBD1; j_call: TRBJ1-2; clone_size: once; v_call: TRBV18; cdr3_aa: CASSPLQGTNYGYTF; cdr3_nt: TGTGCCAGCTCACCATTACAGGGGACTAACTATGGCTACACCTTC
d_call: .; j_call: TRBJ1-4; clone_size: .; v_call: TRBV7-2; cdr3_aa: CASSFQRRNNEKLFF; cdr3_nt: TGTGCCAGCAGCTTCCAACGGAGAAATAATGAAAAACTGTTTTTT
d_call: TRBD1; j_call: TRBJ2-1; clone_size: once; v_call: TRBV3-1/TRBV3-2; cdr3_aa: CASSQDYRGEGYFF; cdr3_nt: TGTGCCAGCAGCCAAGACTACAGGGGCGAGGGGTACTTCTTC
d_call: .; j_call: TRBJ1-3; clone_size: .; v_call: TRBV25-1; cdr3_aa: CASSDPGTTPGNTIYF; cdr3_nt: TGTGCCAGCAGTGACCCAGGGACTACACCTGGAAACACCATATATTTT
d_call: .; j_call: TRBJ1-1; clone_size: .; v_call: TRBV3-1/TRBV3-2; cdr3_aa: CASSRLASGHLNTEAFF; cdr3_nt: TGTGCCAGCAGCCGATTAGCCTCGGGACACCTGAACACTGAAGCTTTCTTT
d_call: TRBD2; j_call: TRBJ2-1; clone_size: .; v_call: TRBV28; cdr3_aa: CASNRLAGGLEQFF; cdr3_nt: TGTGCCAGCAATCGACTAGCGGGAGGACTTGAGCAGTTCTTC
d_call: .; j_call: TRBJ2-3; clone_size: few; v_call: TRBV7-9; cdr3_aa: CASSSPEGVKDTQYF; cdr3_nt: TGTGCCAGCAGCTCCCCAGAGGGGGTTAAAGATACGCAGTATTTT
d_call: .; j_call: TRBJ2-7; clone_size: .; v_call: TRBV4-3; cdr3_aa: CASSQDYGVSYEQYF; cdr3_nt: TGCGCCAGCAGCCAAGATTACGGGGTCTCCTACGAGCAGTACTTC
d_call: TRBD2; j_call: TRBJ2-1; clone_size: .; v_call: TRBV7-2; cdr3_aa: CASIGPGGAGIRVEQFF; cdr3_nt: TGTGCCAGCATAGGACCCGGGGGGGCGGGAATCAGGGTTGAGCAGTTCTTC
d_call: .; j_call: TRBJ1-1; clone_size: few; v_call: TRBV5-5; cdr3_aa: CASSLDRQAFF; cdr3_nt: TGTGCCAGCAGCTTGGACAGACAAGCTTTCTTT
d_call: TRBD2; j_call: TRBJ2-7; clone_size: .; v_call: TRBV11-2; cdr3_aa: CASSPSGTRTYEQYF; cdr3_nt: TGTGCCAGCAGCCCCTCCGGGACTAGGACCTACGAGCAGTACTTC
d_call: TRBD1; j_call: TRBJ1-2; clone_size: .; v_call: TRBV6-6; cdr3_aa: CASSYGTGYSVDGYTF; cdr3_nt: TGTGCCAGCAGTTACGGGACAGGGTATTCTGTAGATGGCTACACCTTC
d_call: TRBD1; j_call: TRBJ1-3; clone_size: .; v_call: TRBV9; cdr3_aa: CASTPGQDPGNTIYF; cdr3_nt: TGTGCCAGCACCCCTGGACAGGATCCAGGAAACACCATATATTTT
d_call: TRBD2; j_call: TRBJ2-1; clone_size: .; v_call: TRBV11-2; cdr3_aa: CASSNGGAWIYNEQFF; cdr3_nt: TGTGCCAGCAGCAACGGGGGGGCCTGGATTTACAATGAGCAGTTCTTC
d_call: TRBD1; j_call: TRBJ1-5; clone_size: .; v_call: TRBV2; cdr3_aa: CASSRQGYSNQPQHF; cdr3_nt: TGTGCCAGCAGCAGACAGGGTTATAGCAATCAGCCCCAGCATTTT
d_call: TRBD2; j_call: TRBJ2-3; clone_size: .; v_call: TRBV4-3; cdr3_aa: CASSRGTSGGYTQYF; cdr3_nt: TGCGCCAGCAGCCGTGGGACTAGCGGGGGATATACGCAGTATTTT
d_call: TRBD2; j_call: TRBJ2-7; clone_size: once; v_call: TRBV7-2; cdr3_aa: CASSFLAGDSYEQYF; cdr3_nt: TGTGCCAGCAGCTTTCTAGCGGGAGACTCCTACGAGCAGTACTTC
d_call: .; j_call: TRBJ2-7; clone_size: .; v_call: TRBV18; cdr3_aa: CASSPSSRGSIYEQYF; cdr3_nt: TGTGCCAGCTCACCCTCATCCAGGGGAAGTATTTACGAGCAGTACTTC
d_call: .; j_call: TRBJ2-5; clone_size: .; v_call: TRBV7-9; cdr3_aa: CASSLGDRQQETQYF; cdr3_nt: TGTGCCAGCAGCTTAGGAGATAGACAACAAGAGACCCAGTACTTC
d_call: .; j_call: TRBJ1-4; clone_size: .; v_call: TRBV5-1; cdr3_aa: CASSFTGREKLFF; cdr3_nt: TGCGCCAGCAGTTTCACGGGGAGGGAAAAACTGTTTTTT
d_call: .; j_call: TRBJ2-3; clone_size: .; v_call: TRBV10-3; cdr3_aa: CAIGSLGDTDTQYF; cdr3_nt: TGTGCCATAGGGTCGTTGGGAGACACAGATACGCAGTATTTT
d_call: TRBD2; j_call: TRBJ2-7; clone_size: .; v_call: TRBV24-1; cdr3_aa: CATSPAGGLAEAFYEQYF; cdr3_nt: TGTGCCACCAGCCCGGCAGGGGGACTAGCGGAAGCTTTCTACGAGCAGTACTTC
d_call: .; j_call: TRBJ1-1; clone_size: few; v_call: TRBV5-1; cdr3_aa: CASSLDRERGAEAFF; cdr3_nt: TGCGCCAGCAGCTTGGACCGGGAGAGGGGCGCTGAAGCTTTCTTT
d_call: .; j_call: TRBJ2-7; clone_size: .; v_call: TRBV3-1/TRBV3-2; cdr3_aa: CASSLRTAHYEQYF; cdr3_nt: TGTGCCAGCAGTCTGAGGACAGCCCACTACGAGCAGTACTTC
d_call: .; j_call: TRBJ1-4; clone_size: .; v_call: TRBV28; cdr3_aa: CASSLWGQGPNEKLFF; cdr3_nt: TGTGCCAGCAGTTTATGGGGACAAGGGCCTAATGAAAAACTGTTTTTT
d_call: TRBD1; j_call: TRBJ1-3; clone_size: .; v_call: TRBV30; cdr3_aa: CAWRTGNGNTIYF; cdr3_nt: TGTGCCTGGAGGACAGGGAATGGAAACACCATATATTTT
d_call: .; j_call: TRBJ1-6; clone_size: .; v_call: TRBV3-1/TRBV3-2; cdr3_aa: CASRPGFQAPLHF; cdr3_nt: TGTGCCAGCAGGCCAGGATTTCAGGCACCCCTCCACTTT